A single sample is the source of the 32 T cell receptor beta chains below, sequenced in a study of monozygotic twins with inflammatory bowel disease. TCRdb reprocessed the 5' RACE reads and keeps a single row for each CDR3 protein, giving no DNA. Its table records about 300,000 distinct CDR3 sequences. What was sequenced was blood. All receptors come from a human donor with ulcerative colitis or Crohn's disease, or a healthy co-twin of an affected twin (not recorded which).

The chain joins TRBV12-3 or TRBV12-4 to TRBJ1-5; without DNA, the TCRdb call of TRBD1 cannot be checked. The CDR3 length is 16 residues. The CDR3 loop is CASTKDRGTSNQPQHF.

The J gene is TRBJ1-2, the V gene TRBV12-3 or TRBV12-4. This CDR3 is 13 amino acids long. The CDR3 sequence: CASRPTVNYGYTF.

The chain couples TRBV6-2 or TRBV6-3 to TRBJ2-7; the TRBD1 assignment by TCRdb is unverifiable without DNA. Germline V gene sequence: CDR1 MNHEY, CDR2 SVGEGT. CDR3 length: 12 amino acids. The CDR3 is CASKDRLYEQYF.

The chain carries TRBV20-1 and TRBJ2-6; TCRdb's assignment of TRBD1 cannot be checked, as there is no DNA. This CDR3 is built from 16 residues. Looked up from germline, CDR1 is DFQATT and CDR2 is SNEGSKA (reference sequence). CDR3: CSAPSVPSSGANVLTF.

The CDR3 loop reads CASSVLEETQYF. The chain recombines TRBV12-3 or TRBV12-4 with TRBJ2-5. The CDR3 length is 12 residues.

V gene TRBV7-9 combines with J gene TRBJ2-3. Germline CDR1 is SEHNR and CDR2 is FQNEAQ (reference sequence). The CDR3 runs 14 residues. The CDR3 loop is CAPRTGKHTDTQYF.

The V and J genes are TRBV5-1 and TRBJ1-1; TCRdb selects TRBD1, and the lack of DNA leaves this call unchecked. Germline lookup yields CDR1 SGHRS and CDR2 YFSETQ. The CDR3 spans 14 residues. The CDR3 loop is CASSSGTARTEAFF.

The chain joins TRBV4-3 to TRBJ2-1; the TCRdb D gene call, TRBD1, has no DNA to confirm it. The CDR3 is 11 residues long. CDR1 and CDR2 (germline): LGHNA, YSLEER. Here the CDR3 reads CASSQGLTGDF.

The gene calls are TRBV12-3 or TRBV12-4 and TRBJ2-3; the D call of TRBD2 rests on TCRdb alone, since no DNA is present to check it. This CDR3 comprises 16 residues. The chain's CDR3 is CASSSPGLASTDTQYF.

The V and J genes are TRBV7-9 and TRBJ1-1; absent DNA, TCRdb's TRBD1 call cannot be checked. The CDR3 contains 14 residues. Germline V gene sequence: CDR1 SEHNR, CDR2 FQNEAQ (reference sequence). The CDR3: CALQGASIGTEAFF.

The chain has TRBV20-1 and TRBJ2-7; as DNA is missing, the TRBD1 call by TCRdb cannot be tested. This CDR3 spans 15 amino acids. From germline, CDR1 is DFQATT and CDR2 SNEGSKA (reference sequence). The CDR3 spells CSAPRAGSGSYEQYF.

The CDR3: CASSFTNTEAFF. The chain joins TRBV28 to TRBJ1-1. CDR1 is MDHEN, CDR2 SYDVKM, per germline. There are 12 residues in the CDR3.

The chain joins TRBV19 to TRBJ2-7; TCRdb gives TRBD1 as the D gene, but with no DNA this cannot be confirmed. From germline, CDR1 is LNHDA and CDR2 SQIVND (reference sequence). This CDR3 region has 13 residues. CDR3 sequence reads: CASRGTGVYEQYF.

V is TRBV12-3 or TRBV12-4 and J is TRBJ2-3; the TCRdb call, TRBD2, lacks DNA for checking. The length of the CDR3 is 16 residues. CDR3 sequence: CASNPSGAGVKDTQYF.

This clonotype registers medium-sized by frequency. This sequence joins TRBV6-1 and TRBJ2-1; the TCRdb call, TRBD1, lacks DNA for checking. Germline CDR1 reads MNHNS; CDR2 reads SASEGT. The CDR3 extends over 14 amino acids. CDR3 region: CASSSAPGSGEQFF.

This chain joins TRBV12-3 or TRBV12-4 and TRBJ2-1. CDR3 length equals 11 residues. The CDR3 sequence: CASSRTGEPFF.

The rearrangement links TRBV29-1 to TRBJ1-2; the TCRdb D gene call, TRBD1, has no DNA to confirm it. The germline V gene has CDR1 SQVTM and CDR2 ANQGSEA. The CDR3 totals 13 residues. The CDR3 loop is CSVGGGLKKGYTF.

The chain joins TRBV29-1 to TRBJ1-3; TCRdb picks TRBD1, but there is no DNA to check that call. The germline gives CDR1 SQVTM, CDR2 ANQGSEA. CDR3 length equals 16 residues. CDR3 in amino acids: CSVVGQQSASGNTIYF.

V usage is TRBV6-1 and J usage is TRBJ2-7; TCRdb's D call, TRBD1, is unchecked because there is no DNA. The CDR3 consists of 15 residues. Germline V gives CDR1 MNHNS, CDR2 SASEGT. The CDR3 loop is CASNRGQQGAYEQYF.

The rearrangement links TRBV12-3 or TRBV12-4 to TRBJ1-6. The CDR3 extends over 17 amino acids. The CDR3 is CASSLNGLGRANSPLHF.

This chain uses TRBV15 with TRBJ2-2; TCRdb indicates TRBD2, and absent DNA this call remains unverified. The CDR3 runs 14 residues. CDR1 and CDR2 (germline): LNHNV, YYDKDF (reference sequence). The CDR3 sequence: CATGGSGNTGELFF.

This rearrangement joins TRBV27 to TRBJ2-7; TCRdb gives TRBD1 as the D gene, but with no DNA this cannot be confirmed. This CDR3 is built from 16 residues. Germline CDR1 and CDR2: MNHEY and SMNVEV (reference sequence). The CDR3: CASSLRVGGAAYEQYF.

The rearrangement links TRBV6-1 to TRBJ2-3; TCRdb's D call, TRBD2, is unchecked because there is no DNA. Germline V gene data show CDR1 as MNHNS and CDR2 as SASEGT. The CDR3 contains 14 residues. The CDR3 is CASTPSGGADTQYF.

The J gene is TRBJ2-7, the V gene TRBV5-1; TCRdb's D call, TRBD2, is unchecked because there is no DNA. In germline, CDR1 is SGHRS, CDR2 YFSETQ. The CDR3 is made up of 16 amino acids. Here the CDR3 reads CASSTGLAGGSYEQYF.

The chain joins TRBV5-1 to TRBJ2-7; checking the TCRdb D call of TRBD1 is not possible without DNA. Germline V gene sequence: CDR1 SGHRS, CDR2 YFSETQ. The CDR3 covers 15 residues. This CDR3 reads CASSLQGVLAYEQYF.

The CDR3 region is CASSQDLRTGTSYEQYF. V and J are TRBV3-1 and TRBJ2-7; TCRdb indicates TRBD1, and absent DNA this call remains unverified. This CDR3 has 17 amino acids. Germline values: CDR1 LGHDT, CDR2 YNNKEL (reference sequence).

This sequence joins TRBV11-2 and TRBJ2-7; without DNA, the TCRdb call of TRBD1 cannot be checked. CDR1 is SGHAT, CDR2 FQNNGV, per germline. The CDR3 length is 16 residues. CDR3: CASSWRWAVEDDEQYF. Drawing the rest from reference TRBV11-2 and TRBJ2-7, the complete variable domain is EAGVAQSPRYKIIEKRQSVAFWCNPISGHATLYWYQQILGQGPKLLIQFQNNGVVDDSQLPKDRFSAERLKGVDSTLKIQPAKLEDSAVYLCASSWRWAVEDDEQYFGPGTRLTVT.

The V and J genes are TRBV29-1 and TRBJ2-3. The CDR3 runs 14 residues. Germline V CDR1 and CDR2: SQVTM, ANQGSEA. The CDR3 sequence: CSVESSVSTDTQYF.

This chain uses TRBV12-3 or TRBV12-4 with TRBJ2-1; TCRdb gives TRBD1 as the D gene, but with no DNA this cannot be confirmed. The CDR3 is made up of 16 amino acids. CDR3 sequence reads: CASSQRWGGGNNEQFF.

The rearrangement links TRBV18 to TRBJ2-3; TCRdb's D gene call, TRBD1, goes unchecked for lack of DNA. Germline V lookup: CDR1 KGHSH, CDR2 LQKENI. CDR3 length: 16 residues. The CDR3 here is CASSSRSGTPSGTQYF.

This chain joins TRBV5-1 and TRBJ2-1; TCRdb selects TRBD2, and the lack of DNA leaves this call unchecked. This CDR3 has 16 amino acids. Germline CDR1 reads SGHRS; CDR2 reads YFSETQ. This CDR3 is CASSETSGSSYNEQFF. Full variable domain (rest looked up from reference TRBV5-1 and TRBJ2-1): KAGVTQTPRYLIKTRGQQVTLSCSPISGHRSVSWYQQTPGQGLQFLFEYFSETQRNKGNFPGRFSGRQFSNSRSEMNVSTLELGDSALYLCASSETSGSSYNEQFFGPGTRLTVL.

V usage is TRBV7-8 and J usage is TRBJ2-2; the TCRdb call, TRBD1, lacks DNA for checking. This CDR3 has 15 residues. The germline V gene has CDR1 SGHVS and CDR2 FQNEAQ. CDR3 amino acids: CASSFRGGAIGELFF. The whole variable domain, remainder taken from reference TRBV7-8 and TRBJ2-2, is GAGVSQSPRYKVAKRGQDVALRCDPISGHVSLFWYQQALGQGPEFLTYFQNEAQLDKSGLPSDRFFAERPEGSVSTLKIQRTQQEDSAVYLCASSFRGGAIGELFFGEGSRLTVL.